The rows below give T cell receptor beta chains drawn from one sample of a study of T cell changes during pregnancy in multiple sclerosis. TCRdb's copy holds only in-frame clones and misses some; the assay was immunoSEQ multiplex PCR. The sample lists about 83,000 clones; about 89% were seen once. The starting material was PBMCs, obtained in the first trimester of pregnancy. Receptor source: a female donor in good health, serving as a control in a pregnancy study. Some clones in this sample may be carry-over from other donors' samples. Both conserved end residues are part of each CDR3. The D gene is left open where the match is weak. Where a row states a size, it is once, few, many or the class of an expanded clone; other rows omit it.

V gene: TRBV11-2
D gene: TRBD2
CDR3 length: 16
J gene: TRBJ2-2
clone size: NA
CDR3 DNA: TGTGCCAGCAGGGACCCAGCGGGGGGGATCACCGGGGAGCTGTTTTTT
CDR3 protein: CASRDPAGGITGELFF

V gene: TRBV7-2
D gene: TRBD1
CDR3 length: 17
J gene: TRBJ2-1
clone size: NA
CDR3 DNA: TGTGCCAGCAGCTCCCTAAGGGGGACAGGGGGGGACAATGAGCAGTTCTTC
CDR3 protein: CASSSLRGTGGDNEQFF

V gene: TRBV2
D gene: TRBD1
CDR3 length: 16
J gene: TRBJ2-7
clone size: NA
CDR3 DNA: TGTGCCAGCAGTGAAGCCCCCGGGACAGCGAACTACGAGCAGTACTTC
CDR3 protein: CASSEAPGTANYEQYF

V gene: TRBV28
D gene: TRBD2
CDR3 length: 16
J gene: TRBJ2-1
clone size: NA
CDR3 DNA: TGTGCCAGCAGTTTAAGCTCAGGACTAGCGGGGCGCGAGCAGTTCTTC
CDR3 protein: CASSLSSGLAGREQFF

V gene: TRBV6-6
D gene: TRBD1
CDR3 length: 12
J gene: TRBJ1-2
clone size: few
CDR3 DNA: TGTGCCAGCAGGGCGGACAGGGGTGGCTACACCTTC
CDR3 protein: CASRADRGGYTF

V gene: TRBV9
D gene: TRBD1
CDR3 length: 14
J gene: TRBJ2-3
clone size: NA
CDR3 DNA: TGTGCCAGCAGCGTAGACAGGGGGCCCGATACGCAGTATTTT
CDR3 protein: CASSVDRGPDTQYF

V gene: TRBV29-1
D gene: NA
CDR3 length: 13
J gene: TRBJ2-5
clone size: NA
CDR3 DNA: TGCAGCGCCGGACAGAGTCCCCAAGAGACCCAGTACTTC
CDR3 protein: CSAGQSPQETQYF

V gene: TRBV5-5
D gene: NA
CDR3 length: 17
J gene: TRBJ2-4
clone size: once
CDR3 DNA: TGTGCCAGCAGCTTGGTCTTAGGCAGGGCGACCAAAAACATTCAGTACTTC
CDR3 protein: CASSLVLGRATKNIQYF

V gene: TRBV18
D gene: NA
CDR3 length: 16
J gene: TRBJ2-1
clone size: NA
CDR3 DNA: TGTGCCAGCTCACCTGACAGATTCCCTTCGTACAATGAGCAGTTCTTC
CDR3 protein: CASSPDRFPSYNEQFF

V gene: TRBV29-1
D gene: TRBD1
CDR3 length: 11
J gene: TRBJ1-2
clone size: NA
CDR3 DNA: TGCAGCGTTTACGACAGGGGTGGCTACACCTTC
CDR3 protein: CSVYDRGGYTF

V gene: TRBV28
D gene: NA
CDR3 length: 14
J gene: TRBJ2-2
clone size: NA
CDR3 DNA: TGTGCCAGCAAAATTGCTATGAACACCGGGGAGCTGTTTTTT
CDR3 protein: CASKIAMNTGELFF

V gene: TRBV28
D gene: NA
CDR3 length: 14
J gene: TRBJ2-3
clone size: NA
CDR3 DNA: TGTGCCAGCAGTTTGGGGGGTAGCGCAGATACGCAGTATTTT
CDR3 protein: CASSLGGSADTQYF

V gene: TRBV27
D gene: TRBD1
CDR3 length: 14
J gene: TRBJ1-2
clone size: NA
CDR3 DNA: TGTGCCAGCAGTTTCCTCCGGGACAGGGATGGCTACACCTTC
CDR3 protein: CASSFLRDRDGYTF

V gene: TRBV5-1
D gene: NA
CDR3 length: 13
J gene: TRBJ1-2
clone size: once
CDR3 DNA: TGCGCCAGCAGCGACATTAGTGTAGATGGCTACACCTTC
CDR3 protein: CASSDISVDGYTF

V gene: TRBV28
D gene: TRBD2
CDR3 length: 14
J gene: TRBJ2-7
clone size: NA
CDR3 DNA: TGTGCCACCCGGTATCTAGCGGGGGTGTACGAGCAGTACTTC
CDR3 protein: CATRYLAGVYEQYF

V gene: TRBV5-4
D gene: NA
CDR3 length: 15
J gene: TRBJ2-5
clone size: NA
CDR3 DNA: TGTGCCAGCAGCTTACCGGGACACTCTCAAGAGACCCAGTACTTC
CDR3 protein: CASSLPGHSQETQYF

V gene: TRBV6-1
D gene: NA
CDR3 length: 14
J gene: TRBJ2-7
clone size: NA
CDR3 DNA: TGTGCCAGCAGTGCTACAGGTCCCACCTACGAGCAGTACTTC
CDR3 protein: CASSATGPTYEQYF

V gene: TRBV7-7
D gene: NA
CDR3 length: 15
J gene: TRBJ2-2
clone size: NA
CDR3 DNA: TGTGCCAGCAGCTTTCAGGGGCAGAACACCGGGGAGCTGTTTTTT
CDR3 protein: CASSFQGQNTGELFF

V gene: TRBV5-1
D gene: TRBD2
CDR3 length: 16
J gene: TRBJ2-1
clone size: NA
CDR3 DNA: TGCGCCAGCAGCTCGGCCCTAGCGGATTCCTACAATGAGCAGTTCTTC
CDR3 protein: CASSSALADSYNEQFF

V gene: TRBV6-4
D gene: NA
CDR3 length: 12
J gene: TRBJ2-1
clone size: NA
CDR3 DNA: TGTGCCAGCAGCAAAGATGGCCATGAGCAGTTCTTC
CDR3 protein: CASSKDGHEQFF

V gene: TRBV28
D gene: NA
CDR3 length: 13
J gene: TRBJ2-5
clone size: NA
CDR3 DNA: TGTGCCAGCAGTTTTCAGGGGTCATCGTCCCAGTACTTC
CDR3 protein: CASSFQGSSSQYF

V gene: TRBV2
D gene: NA
CDR3 length: 11
J gene: TRBJ2-5
clone size: once
CDR3 DNA: TGTGCCAGCAGTAATCGAGAGACCCAGTACTTC
CDR3 protein: CASSNRETQYF

V gene: TRBV11-2
D gene: TRBD1
CDR3 length: 15
J gene: TRBJ2-5
clone size: NA
CDR3 DNA: TGTGCCAGCAGTCAAACCGGGACAGGGTTAGAGACCCAGTACTTC
CDR3 protein: CASSQTGTGLETQYF

V gene: TRBV19
D gene: NA
CDR3 length: 13
J gene: TRBJ1-2
clone size: NA
CDR3 DNA: TGTGCCAGTAGTATACCCGGGACTAGTGGCTACACCTTC
CDR3 protein: CASSIPGTSGYTF

V gene: TRBV19
D gene: NA
CDR3 length: 15
J gene: TRBJ1-1
clone size: NA
CDR3 DNA: TGTGCCAGTAGTACCACCAGGGCGACGGGCACTGAAGCTTTCTTT
CDR3 protein: CASSTTRATGTEAFF

V gene: TRBV6-1
D gene: TRBD2
CDR3 length: 14
J gene: TRBJ2-7
clone size: NA
CDR3 DNA: TGTGCCAGCAGTCATAGCGGGGACACTTACGAGCAGTACTTC
CDR3 protein: CASSHSGDTYEQYF

V gene: TRBV5-1
D gene: NA
CDR3 length: 13
J gene: TRBJ2-3
clone size: NA
CDR3 DNA: TGCGCCAGCAGCTTGGTAGCACCAGATACGCAGTATTTT
CDR3 protein: CASSLVAPDTQYF

V gene: TRBV20-1
D gene: NA
CDR3 length: 11
J gene: TRBJ1-1
clone size: NA
CDR3 DNA: TGCAGTGCTAGAGTGGGGAGGGAAGCTTTCTTT
CDR3 protein: CSARVGREAFF

V gene: TRBV15
D gene: NA
CDR3 length: 12
J gene: TRBJ2-1
clone size: NA
CDR3 DNA: TGTGCCACAGGGGCGGCCTACAATGAGCAGTTCTTC
CDR3 protein: CATGAAYNEQFF

V gene: TRBV7-7
D gene: TRBD2
CDR3 length: 16
J gene: TRBJ2-2
clone size: NA
CDR3 DNA: TGTGCTAGCAGCCTGACTAGCGGGATGAACACCGGGGAGCTGTTTTTT
CDR3 protein: CASSLTSGMNTGELFF

V gene: TRBV27
D gene: NA
CDR3 length: 13
J gene: TRBJ1-1
clone size: NA
CDR3 DNA: TGTGCCAGCAGCTGGAGGGCGGACACTGAAGCTTTCTTT
CDR3 protein: CASSWRADTEAFF

V gene: TRBV6-8
D gene: NA
CDR3 length: 14
J gene: TRBJ2-5
clone size: NA
CDR3 DNA: TGTGCCAGCAGTTATTCGACAGGTCAAGAGACCCAGTACTTC
CDR3 protein: CASSYSTGQETQYF

V gene: TRBV27
D gene: NA
CDR3 length: 13
J gene: TRBJ1-2
clone size: NA
CDR3 DNA: TGTGCCAGCAGCCCACAGGGATCGGGTGGCTACACCTTC
CDR3 protein: CASSPQGSGGYTF

V gene: TRBV9
D gene: NA
CDR3 length: 14
J gene: TRBJ1-6
clone size: NA
CDR3 DNA: TGTGCCAGCAGCACCGGACAGTATAATTCACCCCTCCACTTT
CDR3 protein: CASSTGQYNSPLHF

V gene: TRBV29-1
D gene: TRBD1
CDR3 length: 16
J gene: TRBJ2-2
clone size: once
CDR3 DNA: TGCAGCGTTGCCCATGGGACAGTGATGAACACCGGGGAGCTGTTTTTT
CDR3 protein: CSVAHGTVMNTGELFF

V gene: TRBV7-9
D gene: TRBD1
CDR3 length: 14
J gene: TRBJ1-1
clone size: NA
CDR3 DNA: TGTGCCAGCACCAGGGACAGGGTCGGGACTGAAGCTTTCTTT
CDR3 protein: CASTRDRVGTEAFF

V gene: TRBV27
D gene: NA
CDR3 length: 13
J gene: TRBJ1-4
clone size: NA
CDR3 DNA: TGTGCCAGCAGGGAAAGTATGAGGGAAAAACTGTTTTTT
CDR3 protein: CASRESMREKLFF

V gene: TRBV5-6
D gene: NA
CDR3 length: 14
J gene: TRBJ2-2
clone size: NA
CDR3 DNA: TGTGCCAGCAGCTTGGCTTCTAACACCGGGGAGCTGTTTTTT
CDR3 protein: CASSLASNTGELFF

V gene: TRBV19
D gene: NA
CDR3 length: 16
J gene: TRBJ1-3
clone size: NA
CDR3 DNA: TGTGCCAGTAGTATAGATAGCCGACCTTCTGGAAACACCATATATTTT
CDR3 protein: CASSIDSRPSGNTIYF

V gene: TRBV5-1
D gene: TRBD2
CDR3 length: 18
J gene: TRBJ2-5
clone size: NA
CDR3 DNA: TGCGCCAGCAGCTCCCCCCCCTGGCGAGCGGGGCCCCGAGAGACCCAGTACTTC
CDR3 protein: CASSSPPWRAGPRETQYF

V gene: TRBV4-1
D gene: NA
CDR3 length: 15
J gene: TRBJ1-6
clone size: NA
CDR3 DNA: TGCGCCAGCAGCCAAGCACTATCGAATAATTCACCCCTCCACTTT
CDR3 protein: CASSQALSNNSPLHF

V gene: TRBV5-6
D gene: NA
CDR3 length: 14
J gene: TRBJ2-5
clone size: NA
CDR3 DNA: TGTGCCAGCAGCTCCTCACAGGGCGGAGAGACCCAGTACTTC
CDR3 protein: CASSSSQGGETQYF

V gene: TRBV27
D gene: NA
CDR3 length: 13
J gene: TRBJ2-1
clone size: NA
CDR3 DNA: TGTGCCAGCAGTTTCGGGAGTGGTAATGAGCAGTTCTTC
CDR3 protein: CASSFGSGNEQFF

V gene: TRBV28
D gene: NA
CDR3 length: 15
J gene: TRBJ1-5
clone size: NA
CDR3 DNA: TGTGCCAGCAGTCCCCTTAGAGCACTTGATCAGCCCCAGCATTTT
CDR3 protein: CASSPLRALDQPQHF

V gene: TRBV2
D gene: TRBD1
CDR3 length: 13
J gene: TRBJ2-3
clone size: NA
CDR3 DNA: TGTGCCAGCGGACAGGGGACCACAGATACGCAGTATTTT
CDR3 protein: CASGQGTTDTQYF

V gene: TRBV2
D gene: NA
CDR3 length: 11
J gene: TRBJ2-3
clone size: NA
CDR3 DNA: TGTGCCAGCTCCGTCACAGATACGCAGTATTTT
CDR3 protein: CASSVTDTQYF

V gene: TRBV7-9
D gene: TRBD1
CDR3 length: 16
J gene: TRBJ1-1
clone size: NA
CDR3 DNA: TGTGCCAGCAGGGCCGGGACAGGCTCAAATTTTGGGGGAGCTTTCTTT
CDR3 protein: CASRAGTGSNFGGAFF

V gene: TRBV19
D gene: NA
CDR3 length: 14
J gene: TRBJ1-1
clone size: NA
CDR3 DNA: TGTGCCAGTAGGCTGAGACACCTGAACACTGAAGCTTTCTTT
CDR3 protein: CASRLRHLNTEAFF

V gene: TRBV21-1
D gene: NA
CDR3 length: 15
J gene: TRBJ2-7
clone size: NA
CDR3 DNA: TGTGCCAGCAGCGGGCGGGACAGGTATAGGGACGAGCAGTACTTC
CDR3 protein: CASSGRDRYRDEQYF

V gene: TRBV9
D gene: NA
CDR3 length: 14
J gene: TRBJ2-7
clone size: NA
CDR3 DNA: TGTGCCAGCAGCGTAGGGGTCGGGAGCTACGAGCAGTACTTC
CDR3 protein: CASSVGVGSYEQYF

V gene: TRBV4-1
D gene: TRBD1
CDR3 length: 14
J gene: TRBJ2-7
clone size: few
CDR3 DNA: TGCGCCAGCAGCATCGGGACAGGGTTCAGGGAGCAGTACTTC
CDR3 protein: CASSIGTGFREQYF

V gene: TRBV5-1
D gene: NA
CDR3 length: 14
J gene: TRBJ2-1
clone size: NA
CDR3 DNA: TGCGCCAGCAGCTTGGGAGGGTCACACAATGAGCAGTTCTTC
CDR3 protein: CASSLGGSHNEQFF

V gene: TRBV7-8
D gene: NA
CDR3 length: 15
J gene: TRBJ2-7
clone size: NA
CDR3 DNA: TGTGCCAGCAGCTTCCCCTCCTCGGGATCCTACGAGCAGTACTTC
CDR3 protein: CASSFPSSGSYEQYF